Sequencing of this TCR beta chain was carried out in a study of a mutant IDH1 vaccine in newly diagnosed glioma. Overall study context: A roughly 62% male, approximately 40% female split and a mean age of around 41 years characterized treated patients. Patients got radiotherapy, temozolomide, or both beforehand, and most got both.

TCRdb's table, derived via immunoSEQ multiplex PCR, lists solely in-frame clones and lacks some. The sample yields roughly 46,000 clones, roughly 90% seen once. This CDR3 contains 17 residues. Germline loops: CDR1 LNHDA, CDR2 SQIVND (reference sequence). J was trimmed by 3 bases and V by 5 bases; bases with no gene match: 13. Time point reported: baseline, week 1 (first vaccination visit). Treatment denoted: pre-vaccination baseline after standard-of-care therapy. This chain connects TRBV19 to TRBJ2-1; 7 bases map to TRBD2. The TCR originated in a man aged 35 to 55 with glioma. The sequencing used PBMCs, collected from a glioma patient treated with radiotherapy, temozolomide or both. The CDR3 loop is CASSLRDYLTGYNEQFF. As DNA, the CDR3 is TGTGCCAGTAGTCTCCGGGACTACCTGACTGGCTACAATGAGCAGTTCTTC.